The rows below give T cell receptor beta chains drawn from one sample of a study of blood T cell repertoires in COVID-19. Assay used: immunoSEQ multiplex PCR; TCRdb lists only in-frame clones, some missing. The data contain approximately 21,000 clones, around 82% of them singletons. The source material was peripheral blood. All receptors derive from a human donor in a cohort sampled during active COVID-19. CDR3s include the opening cysteine and the closing phenylalanine or tryptophan. The order of the fields is V gene, D gene, clone size, J gene, CDR3 protein, CDR3 DNA. D genes are given only for firm matches. For some rows the clone size is stated as once, few or many, or as a class when expanded; others skip it.

V gene: TRBV19; D gene: TRBD2; clone size: NA; J gene: TRBJ2-2; CDR3 protein: CASSIFGGGAPGTGELFF; CDR3 DNA: TGTGCCAGTAGTATCTTTGGCGGGGGGGCCCCGGGCACCGGGGAGCTGTTTTTT
V gene: TRBV4-2; D gene: NA; clone size: NA; J gene: TRBJ1-1; CDR3 protein: CASSPAGGKNTEAFF; CDR3 DNA: TGTGCCAGCAGCCCCGCGGGGGGGAAGAACACTGAAGCTTTCTTT
V gene: TRBV3-1/TRBV3-2; D gene: NA; clone size: NA; J gene: TRBJ2-7; CDR3 protein: CASSQQGYEQYF; CDR3 DNA: TGTGCCAGCAGCCAACAGGGCTACGAGCAGTACTTC
V gene: TRBV7-9; D gene: TRBD2; clone size: NA; J gene: TRBJ2-3; CDR3 protein: CASSLAKGSGVRRDTQYF; CDR3 DNA: TGTGCCAGCAGCTTAGCGAAAGGCAGCGGGGTCCGGAGAGATACGCAGTATTTT
V gene: TRBV19; D gene: NA; clone size: NA; J gene: TRBJ1-2; CDR3 protein: CASKSERAYGYTF; CDR3 DNA: TGTGCCAGTAAGAGTGAGAGAGCCTATGGCTACACCTTC
V gene: TRBV27; D gene: TRBD2; clone size: NA; J gene: TRBJ2-3; CDR3 protein: CASSPRTSGGIQGEQYF; CDR3 DNA: TGTGCCAGCAGTCCACGGACTAGCGGGGGGATCCAAGGGGAGCAGTATTTT
V gene: TRBV5-1; D gene: TRBD1; clone size: NA; J gene: TRBJ1-2; CDR3 protein: CASSLDETGPRYGYTF; CDR3 DNA: TGCGCCAGCAGCTTGGACGAGACAGGGCCTCGGTATGGCTACACCTTC
V gene: TRBV7-9; D gene: NA; clone size: NA; J gene: TRBJ1-2; CDR3 protein: CASSLAQGAPGGYTF; CDR3 DNA: TGTGCCAGCAGCTTAGCGCAGGGTGCCCCTGGGGGCTACACCTTC
V gene: TRBV5-4; D gene: TRBD1; clone size: NA; J gene: TRBJ2-5; CDR3 protein: CASSPGTRGLLNGTQYF; CDR3 DNA: TGTGCCAGCAGCCCGGGTACGAGGGGGCTTCTAAATGGGACCCAGTACTTC
V gene: TRBV5-6; D gene: TRBD2; clone size: NA; J gene: TRBJ2-5; CDR3 protein: CASSFRTSGGANRETQYF; CDR3 DNA: TGTGCCAGCAGCTTTCGGACTAGCGGGGGGGCCAATAGAGAGACCCAGTACTTC
V gene: TRBV27; D gene: TRBD1; clone size: few; J gene: TRBJ1-1; CDR3 protein: CASSLLGGEGGEAFF; CDR3 DNA: TGTGCCAGCAGTTTATTAGGGGGCGAGGGCGGTGAAGCTTTCTTT
V gene: TRBV7-2; D gene: NA; clone size: once; J gene: TRBJ1-6; CDR3 protein: CASSSQGYNSPLHF; CDR3 DNA: TGTGCCAGCAGCTCACAGGGTTACAATTCACCCCTCCACTTT
V gene: TRBV2; D gene: NA; clone size: NA; J gene: TRBJ2-3; CDR3 protein: CASSDGLITDTQYF; CDR3 DNA: TGTGCCAGCAGTGACGGACTTATCACAGATACGCAGTATTTT
V gene: TRBV5-6; D gene: TRBD1; clone size: medium-sized; J gene: TRBJ1-6; CDR3 protein: CASSRTGGDSPLHF; CDR3 DNA: TGTGCCAGCAGCCGGACAGGGGGCGATTCACCCCTCCACTTT
V gene: TRBV5-1; D gene: NA; clone size: NA; J gene: TRBJ2-3; CDR3 protein: CASSSGLILGNTDTQYF; CDR3 DNA: TGCGCCAGCAGCTCTGGACTGATTCTTGGGAACACAGATACGCAGTATTTT
V gene: TRBV30; D gene: NA; clone size: NA; J gene: TRBJ1-1; CDR3 protein: CAWSSPSPAFF; CDR3 DNA: TGTGCCTGGAGTAGCCCTAGCCCAGCTTTCTTT
V gene: TRBV7-2; D gene: NA; clone size: NA; J gene: TRBJ2-7; CDR3 protein: CASSRSIEQYF; CDR3 DNA: TGTGCCAGCAGCCGGTCGATCGAGCAGTACTTC
V gene: TRBV23-1; D gene: NA; clone size: NA; J gene: TRBJ2-3; CDR3 protein: CASSQHHRDTSSTDTQYF; CDR3 DNA: TGCGCCAGCAGTCAACACCACCGGGACACTTCAAGCACAGATACGCAGTATTTT
V gene: TRBV28; D gene: NA; clone size: NA; J gene: TRBJ1-1; CDR3 protein: CASRGFDRMNTEAFF; CDR3 DNA: TGTGCCAGCAGGGGTTTTGACAGAATGAACACTGAAGCTTTCTTT
V gene: TRBV11-3; D gene: NA; clone size: NA; J gene: TRBJ2-2; CDR3 protein: CASSFSGAGRTGELFF; CDR3 DNA: TGTGCCAGCAGCTTTTCGGGCGCAGGGAGGACCGGGGAGCTGTTTTTT
V gene: TRBV27; D gene: TRBD1; clone size: NA; J gene: TRBJ1-1; CDR3 protein: CASSSIGFRGLLDTEAFF; CDR3 DNA: TGTGCCAGCAGTTCCATCGGGTTCAGGGGGCTCTTGGACACTGAAGCTTTCTTT
V gene: TRBV9; D gene: TRBD1; clone size: NA; J gene: TRBJ1-3; CDR3 protein: CASSTGQGSSGNTIYF; CDR3 DNA: TGTGCCAGCAGCACCGGACAGGGAAGCTCTGGAAACACCATATATTTT
V gene: TRBV19; D gene: TRBD2; clone size: NA; J gene: TRBJ2-1; CDR3 protein: CASNSGGTFDEQFF; CDR3 DNA: TGTGCCAGTAATAGCGGGGGTACATTCGATGAGCAGTTCTTC
V gene: TRBV12-3/TRBV12-4; D gene: NA; clone size: NA; J gene: TRBJ1-1; CDR3 protein: CASSLPGGEAFF; CDR3 DNA: TGTGCCAGCAGCCTGCCGGGTGGTGAAGCTTTCTTT
V gene: TRBV6-5; D gene: NA; clone size: medium-sized; J gene: TRBJ1-1; CDR3 protein: CASSPHKNSYTEAFF; CDR3 DNA: TGTGCCAGCAGTCCACACAAAAACAGTTACACTGAAGCTTTCTTT
V gene: TRBV20-1; D gene: NA; clone size: NA; J gene: TRBJ1-2; CDR3 protein: CSASSGVELGGYTF; CDR3 DNA: TGCAGTGCTAGTTCCGGGGTGGAGTTGGGTGGCTACACCTTC
V gene: TRBV19; D gene: NA; clone size: NA; J gene: TRBJ1-3; CDR3 protein: CASSIDLPFLLRKTSGNTIYF; CDR3 DNA: TGTGCCAGTAGTATCGATCTCCCGTTCCTCCTGCGAAAAACCTCTGGAAACACCATATATTTT
V gene: TRBV5-4; D gene: NA; clone size: NA; J gene: TRBJ2-7; CDR3 protein: CASSLVVLRGQIYEQYF; CDR3 DNA: TGTGCCAGCAGCTTGGTGGTTTTGCGGGGTCAAATCTACGAGCAGTACTTC
V gene: TRBV19; D gene: TRBD2; clone size: NA; J gene: TRBJ2-3; CDR3 protein: CASKLGGGTDTQYF; CDR3 DNA: TGTGCCAGTAAGCTCGGGGGGGGCACAGATACGCAGTATTTT
V gene: TRBV5-4; D gene: TRBD1; clone size: once; J gene: TRBJ2-7; CDR3 protein: CASSLAGTGDEQYF; CDR3 DNA: TGTGCCAGCAGCTTGGCCGGGACAGGGGACGAGCAGTACTTC
V gene: TRBV5-1; D gene: NA; clone size: once; J gene: TRBJ2-2; CDR3 protein: CASSSRGTNTGELFF; CDR3 DNA: TGCGCCAGCAGCTCTAGGGGGACGAACACCGGGGAGCTGTTTTTT
V gene: TRBV19; D gene: TRBD1; clone size: NA; J gene: TRBJ1-1; CDR3 protein: CASSPGTGVLMNTEAFF; CDR3 DNA: TGTGCCAGTAGTCCCGGGACAGGGGTCTTGATGAACACTGAAGCTTTCTTT
V gene: TRBV2; D gene: NA; clone size: NA; J gene: TRBJ2-3; CDR3 protein: CASRLTDTQYF; CDR3 DNA: TGTGCCAGCAGACTCACAGATACGCAGTATTTT
V gene: TRBV27; D gene: TRBD1; clone size: NA; J gene: TRBJ2-2; CDR3 protein: CASSRSDRVYNTGELFF; CDR3 DNA: TGTGCCAGCAGTAGGTCAGACAGGGTATACAACACCGGGGAGCTGTTTTTT
V gene: TRBV28; D gene: NA; clone size: NA; J gene: TRBJ1-6; CDR3 protein: CASTSPAGLDNSPLHF; CDR3 DNA: TGTGCCAGCACCTCGCCAGCAGGGCTTGATAATTCACCCCTCCACTTT
V gene: TRBV3-1/TRBV3-2; D gene: NA; clone size: NA; J gene: TRBJ1-1; CDR3 protein: CASSHNWSNEAFF; CDR3 DNA: TGTGCCAGCAGCCACAATTGGAGTAATGAAGCTTTCTTT
V gene: TRBV25-1; D gene: NA; clone size: NA; J gene: TRBJ1-1; CDR3 protein: CASSKNTNTEAFF; CDR3 DNA: TGTGCCAGCAGCAAAAACACGAACACTGAAGCTTTCTTT
V gene: TRBV9; D gene: TRBD1; clone size: NA; J gene: TRBJ2-3; CDR3 protein: CASSLGGSDTQYF; CDR3 DNA: TGTGCCAGCAGCTTAGGGGGCTCAGATACGCAGTATTTT
V gene: TRBV3-1/TRBV3-2; D gene: NA; clone size: once; J gene: TRBJ1-1; CDR3 protein: CASSQESRDTEAFF; CDR3 DNA: TGTGCCAGCAGCCAAGAAAGCAGGGACACTGAAGCTTTCTTT
V gene: TRBV2; D gene: NA; clone size: few; J gene: TRBJ1-6; CDR3 protein: CASSSTALNSPLHF; CDR3 DNA: TGTGCCAGCAGTTCGACAGCCTTGAATTCACCCCTCCACTTT